Below are 26 T cell receptor beta chains sequenced from a single sample in a study of blood T cell repertoires in COVID-19. Some clones are missing from TCRdb's copy, which holds only in-frame ones; the method was immunoSEQ multiplex PCR. The repertoire holds around 100,000 clones, with about 90% as singletons. Sample: peripheral blood. These receptors were taken from a human donor in a cohort sampled during active COVID-19.

This chain joins TRBV28 and TRBJ1-5, with 7 bases fitting TRBD1. The germline gives CDR1 MDHEN, CDR2 SYDVKM. Germline trimming cut 6 bases from V and 3 bases from J; bases unmatched to any gene: 5. CDR3 length equals 14 residues. In nucleotides, the CDR3 is TGTGCCAGCAGACTGGGACAGTTCAATCAGCCCCAGCATTTT. Protein: CASRLGQFNQPQHF. Variable domain in full (rest from reference TRBV28 and TRBJ1-5): DVKVTQSSRYLVKRTGEKVFLECVQDMDHENMFWYRQDPGLGLRLIYFSYDVKMKEKGDIPEGYSVSREKKERFSLILESASTNQTSMYLCASRLGQFNQPQHFGDGTRLSIL.

By sample share, this clone is medium-sized. This sequence joins TRBV7-8 and TRBJ2-1; the match to TRBD1 covers 12 bases. The ends lost 5 bases at V and 9 bases at J; junction bases unmatched: 17. Germline values: CDR1 SGHVS, CDR2 FQNEAQ. The CDR3 has 18 residues. The CDR3, as DNA: TGTGCCAGCAGCCCCAATGTTAGGGACAGGGGGCTAAACGTTGAGCAGTTCTTC. The encoded protein is CASSPNVRDRGLNVEQFF. Full variable domain (outside the CDR3, taken from reference TRBV7-8 and TRBJ2-1): GAGVSQSPRYKVAKRGQDVALRCDPISGHVSLFWYQQALGQGPEFLTYFQNEAQLDKSGLPSDRFFAERPEGSVSTLKIQRTQQEDSAVYLCASSPNVRDRGLNVEQFFGPGTRLTVL.

The chain carries TRBV5-5 and TRBJ2-1, with D possibly TRBD2 on 6 matching bases. The length of the CDR3 is 15 residues. From germline, CDR1 is SGHKS and CDR2 YYEKEE (reference sequence). V was cut by 5 bases and J by 4 bases, with 16 bases left in between. CDR3 nucleotide sequence: TGTGCCAGCAGTTCCGGGACTCGCATATACAATGAGCAGTTCTTC. Translating it yields CASSSGTRIYNEQFF. The complete variable domain, with remaining parts taken from reference TRBV5-5 and TRBJ2-1, reads DAGVTQSPTHLIKTRGQQVTLRCSPISGHKSVSWYQQVLGQGPQFIFQYYEKEERGRGNFPDRFSARQFPNYSSELNVNALLLGDSALYLCASSSGTRIYNEQFFGPGTRLTVL.

The gene calls are TRBV5-5 and TRBJ2-2; D is ambiguous. CDR3 length equals 11 residues. The V gene's germline CDR1 is SGHKS and CDR2 YYEKEE (reference sequence). Trimming took 3 bases from V and 8 from J, leaving 5 bases between them. CDR3 DNA sequence: TGTGCCAGCAGCTCGGTGGGGGAGCTGTTTTTT. Translated, it gives CASSSVGELFF. The variable domain in full, with the rest retrieved from reference TRBV5-5 and TRBJ2-2, is DAGVTQSPTHLIKTRGQQVTLRCSPISGHKSVSWYQQVLGQGPQFIFQYYEKEERGRGNFPDRFSARQFPNYSSELNVNALLLGDSALYLCASSSVGELFFGEGSRLTVL.

The V and J genes are TRBV7-3 and TRBJ2-5, with D tentatively TRBD1 (6 bases). Trimming shortened V by 2 bases and J by 2 bases, and 15 bases separated the two germline ends. The CDR3 covers 16 residues. Germline CDR1 SGHTA, CDR2 FQGTGA. The CDR3 here is CASSLGTGSGQETQYF. The CDR3 DNA sequence: TGTGCCAGCAGCTTAGGAACAGGGTCGGGACAAGAGACCCAGTACTTC.

The chain combines TRBV28 with TRBJ2-3; D gene unclear. The CDR3 consists of 17 residues. Trimming took off 6 bases at V and 5 bases at J, with 24 bases between the two ends. The V gene's germline CDR1 is MDHEN and CDR2 SYDVKM. The CDR3 protein is CASRLSYSLGTRDTQYF. For the CDR3, the DNA is TGTGCCAGCAGACTATCTTATTCCCTAGGTACTCGAGATACGCAGTATTTT.

In the case of this clone: Sequence at one end of the junction differs from germline and may be a read error. The J gene is TRBJ2-7, the V gene TRBV6-6; the match to TRBD1 covers 10 bases. Germline CDR1 MNHNY, CDR2 SVGAGI (reference sequence). The CDR3 is 12 amino acids. As DNA, the CDR3 is TGTGCCAGCAGTTACTCGCGACAGGGGGCGAACTTC. Protein product: CASSYSRQGANF.

A remark on this clone: The same CDR3 is also encoded by other DNA sequences in this sample. The rearrangement links TRBV5-1 to TRBJ1-2, with 7 bases matching TRBD1. The CDR3 consists of 13 residues. The V and J ends lost 0 bases and 4 bases, in that order; junction bases with no gene match: 0. CDR1 is SGHRS, CDR2 YFSETQ, per germline. The CDR3 sequence is CASSLDRGYGYTF. The CDR3 DNA reads as TGCGCCAGCAGCTTGGACAGGGGCTATGGCTACACCTTC.

The rearrangement links TRBV7-2 to TRBJ1-3; no clear D gene. The CDR3 has 15 residues. V was pared by 3 bases and J by 4 bases, with 13 bases between. Germline values: CDR1 SGHTA, CDR2 FQGNSA. CDR3 nucleotide sequence: TGTGCCAGCAGCTTTAGAGGGCCAAACGGAAACACCATATATTTT. Translation: CASSFRGPNGNTIYF.

The chain has TRBV3-1 (or the pseudogene TRBV3-2) and TRBJ2-1; TRBD1 aligns across 12 bases. With V trimmed by 2 bases and J by 4 bases, 6 bases remained unmatched. The CDR3 extends over 17 amino acids. Germline V gene data show CDR1 as LGHDT and CDR2 as YNNKEL (reference sequence). The CDR3: CASSQLSGQGAYNEQFF. In DNA, the CDR3 is TGTGCCAGCAGCCAATTATCGGGACAGGGGGCATACAATGAGCAGTTCTTC.

This sequence joins TRBV28 and TRBJ2-3; 10 bases are shared with TRBD1. V lost 1 base and J lost 7; bases outside the gene matches: 8. CDR1 and CDR2 from the germline V gene are MDHEN and SYDVKM. The length of the CDR3 is 16 residues. This chain's CDR3 is CASSLSGTGVSNTQYF. DNA for the CDR3: TGTGCCAGCAGTTTATCCGGGACAGGGGTTTCGAATACGCAGTATTTT. The variable domain in full, completed from reference TRBV28 and TRBJ2-3, reads DVKVTQSSRYLVKRTGEKVFLECVQDMDHENMFWYRQDPGLGLRLIYFSYDVKMKEKGDIPEGYSVSREKKERFSLILESASTNQTSMYLCASSLSGTGVSNTQYFGPGTRLTVL.

This chain connects TRBV11-2 to TRBJ2-1; D is possibly TRBD1 (6 bases). Germline-derived CDR1 and CDR2 are SGHAT and FQNNGV. The CDR3 length is 16 residues. V lost 6 bases to trimming and J lost 8 bases, with 23 bases between them. CDR3 coding DNA: TGTGCCAGCAGTACAGCCACAGGGATCCTGGTCGATGAGCAGTTCTTC. Its translation: CASSTATGILVDEQFF.

There are a few counts of this clone. Other DNA sequences in the sample encode the same CDR3. The J gene is TRBJ2-5, the V gene TRBV9; a weak D match, TRBD2 (7 bases). Germline-derived CDR1 and CDR2 are SGDLS and YYNGEE. The ends were cut back, 0 bases at V and 5 bases at J, with 17 bases in the middle. The CDR3 is 16 amino acids. The CDR3 spells CASSVVRGGGGETQYF. CDR3 sequence (DNA): TGTGCCAGCAGCGTAGTCCGCGGGGGTGGGGGCGAGACCCAGTACTTC.

Comment on this clone: This sample also contains other DNA sequences that code for the same CDR3. This chain links TRBV5-6 with TRBJ1-5, with D unresolved. Between the trimmed V and J ends, which lost 5 bases and 2 bases, there was a span of 11 bases. CDR3 length: 14 amino acids. The germline CDR1 and CDR2 sequences are SGHDT and YYEEEE. This chain's CDR3 is CASSPFNGNQPQHF. For the CDR3, the DNA is TGTGCCAGCAGTCCGTTTAATGGCAATCAGCCCCAGCATTTT.

This chain joins TRBV2 and TRBJ2-7; possibly TRBD1 for D (6 bases). The CDR3 extends over 18 amino acids. CDR1 is SNHLY, CDR2 FYNNEI, per germline. V lost 3 bases, J lost 0 bases, and 21 bases lay in between. The CDR3 region has the DNA TGTGCCAGCAGTGACACAGGGCGCTTCGGGGATAGCTCCTACGAGCAGTACTTC. Its protein is CASSDTGRFGDSSYEQYF.

The chain uses TRBV15 and TRBJ1-6; D possibly corresponds to TRBD1 (6 bases). V lost 5 bases to trimming and J lost 7 bases, with 15 bases between them. This CDR3 region has 15 residues. CDR1 is LNHNV and CDR2 is YYDKDF in the germline V gene (reference sequence). The CDR3 region is CATSGSTGANSPLHF. In DNA form, the CDR3 reads TGTGCCACCAGCGGGTCGACAGGTGCCAATTCACCCCTCCACTTT.

V is TRBV5-1 and J is TRBJ2-2, with 9 positions matching TRBD1. The CDR3 sequence is 16 residues long. J was trimmed by 6 bases and V by 6 bases; bases with no gene match: 12. Per germline, CDR1 SGHRS and CDR2 YFSETQ. The CDR3: CASNTGTGFPAGELFF. The CDR3 coding sequence is TGCGCCAGCAATACCGGGACAGGGTTCCCCGCCGGGGAGCTGTTTTTT.

CDR3 region: CASSEAAGAANTEAFF. The CDR3 coding sequence is TGTGCCAGCAGTGAAGCCGCTGGGGCGGCGAACACTGAAGCTTTCTTT. The chain carries TRBV6-1 and TRBJ1-1; possibly TRBD1 for D (5 bases). Germline V gene sequence: CDR1 MNHNS, CDR2 SASEGT. Trimming shortened V by 0 bases and J by 1 base, and 12 bases separated the two germline ends. This CDR3 spans 16 amino acids.

The rearrangement joins TRBV29-1 to TRBJ1-2, with unresolved D. The germline V gene encodes CDR1 SQVTM and CDR2 ANQGSEA. This CDR3 region has 12 residues. The V and J ends lost 1 base and 8 bases respectively, with 11 bases between them. CDR3 residues: CSVEGKSGGYTF. Written as DNA, the CDR3 is TGCAGCGTTGAAGGGAAATCGGGGGGCTACACCTTC. The variable domain in full, completed from reference TRBV29-1 and TRBJ1-2, reads SAVISQKPSRDICQRGTSLTIQCQVDSQVTMMFWYRQQPGQSLTLIATANQGSEATYESGFVIDKFPISRPNLTFSTLTVSNMSPEDSSIYLCSVEGKSGGYTFGSGTRLTVV.

V is TRBV11-2 and J is TRBJ2-1, with D maybe TRBD1 (7 bases). This CDR3 region has 15 residues. Germline V gene sequence: CDR1 SGHAT, CDR2 FQNNGV. Trimming took 6 bases from V and 0 from J, leaving 12 bases between them. CDR3 DNA sequence: TGTGCCAGCAGGGAGGGACAGAGCTCCTACAATGAGCAGTTCTTC. It codes for CASREGQSSYNEQFF.

The CDR3 nucleotides read TGTGCCAGCAGCTTCCCGGACAGGGGCGCAAACACCATATATTTT. Its translation: CASSFPDRGANTIYF. This chain connects TRBV7-3 to TRBJ1-3, with 9 positions matching TRBD1. The V gene's germline CDR1 is SGHTA and CDR2 FQGTGA. Losses at the gene ends were 3 bases for V and 6 bases for J; bases not matched to a gene: 6. The CDR3 length is 15 residues.

A few counts support this clone. V is TRBV6-5 and J is TRBJ1-1; D perhaps matches TRBD1 (6 bases). The CDR3 spans 14 residues. The V gene lost 4 bases and the J gene lost 4 bases, with 13 bases spanning the gap. Germline-derived CDR1 and CDR2 are MNHEY and SVGAGI. CDR3 DNA: TGTGCCAGCAGTTCCCACTTGGGGGCCACTGAAGCTTTCTTT. Protein: CASSSHLGATEAFF.

The V call is TRBV4-1, the J call TRBJ2-7, with 13 bases lining up with TRBD2. J lost 3 bases, V lost 3 bases, and 2 bases had no gene match. The CDR3 runs to 15 residues. The germline gives CDR1 MGHRA, CDR2 YSYEKL. CDR3 DNA sequence: TGCGCCAGCAGCCACAGGACTAGCGGGAGCTACGAGCAGTACTTC. Translated, it gives CASSHRTSGSYEQYF.

The gene calls are TRBV9 and TRBJ1-1; tentative D call: TRBD1 (5 bases). Germline CDR1 and CDR2: SGDLS and YYNGEE. This CDR3 has 18 residues. V shed 1 base and J shed 1 base, with 20 bases lying between them. Written as DNA, the CDR3 is TGTGCCAGCAGCGTATCCCCAAAAAGGGGCCGTGAGAACACTGAAGCTTTCTTT. The encoded protein is CASSVSPKRGRENTEAFF.

The chain has TRBV7-9 and TRBJ2-7; 7 bases are shared with TRBD1. The CDR3 sequence is 18 residues long. V was clipped by 1 base and J by 0 bases; unmatched bases: 12. Looked up from germline, CDR1 is SEHNR and CDR2 is FQNEAQ (reference sequence). This chain's CDR3 is CASSLVLQTGMVSYEQYF. The CDR3 region has the DNA TGTGCCAGCAGCTTAGTGCTCCAGACAGGGATGGTCTCCTACGAGCAGTACTTC.

The V gene is TRBV19, the J gene TRBJ2-5, with 7 bases that match TRBD2. The CDR3 spans 15 residues. V dropped 5 bases and J dropped 4; count of bases not matched to a gene: 10. Germline-derived CDR1 and CDR2 are LNHDA and SQIVND (reference sequence). The CDR3 here is CASSLGLELLETQYF. The CDR3 DNA reads TGTGCCAGTAGTCTCGGACTAGAGCTGTTAGAGACCCAGTACTTC.